This T cell receptor beta chain was identified in a study of T-cell reconstitution after alpha-beta-depleted transplantation in children. Study-wide results and caveats: Fresh T-cell production supplied most of the T-cell counts and diversity seen one year after transplant.

CDR1 and CDR2 (germline): MNHEY, SVGAGI. V was clipped by 0 bases and J by 8 bases; unmatched bases: 5. This CDR3 spans 15 amino acids. Worth noting for this clonotype: The antigen remains unidentified.

Unique molecular identifiers were built into the TCRbeta library. In TCRdb, the PCR reads were re-called with MiXCR into one record per CDR3 protein. The table records about 830,000 distinct CDR3 sequences, about 16% of them present only once. The chain joins TRBV6-5 to TRBJ2-2, with 8 bases fitting TRBD1. This TCR derives from a male patient between 5 and 17 years old who had a stem cell transplant for acute lymphoblastic leukemia, so the T cells may come from the graft donor. This specimen was PBMCs, mostly from graft donor cells, taken 360 days after TCRalphabeta/CD19-depleted stem cell transplant. In nucleotides, the CDR3 is TGTGCCAGCAGTTACTCCGGACAGGGAGCGGGGGAGCTGTTTTTT. Its protein product is CASSYSGQGAGELFF.